This entry describes one T cell receptor (beta chain). During active infection, Seattle patients enrolled and were then monitored through disease. The CDR3 is made up of 17 amino acids. The V gene lost 8 bases and the J gene lost 0 bases, with 19 bases spanning the gap. CDR1 is MGHDK and CDR2 is SYGVNS in the germline V gene. These data belong to a study of blood T cell repertoires in COVID-19. Study at large: Sites in the United States, Italy and Spain provided acute and convalescent COVID-19 samples. Sources were T cells, B-cell-depleted T cells, or PBMCs; the material itself was cDNA or gDNA.

Generated by immunoSEQ multiplex PCR, the TCRdb table keeps only in-frame clones and is missing some. The sample consists of about 300,000 clones, nearly 90% of them appearing once. The sequencing input was peripheral blood. The receptor was derived from a woman between 25 and 40 years old with COVID-19, enrolled during active disease. The chain couples TRBV25-1 to TRBJ1-4; D is undetermined. The CDR3 loop reads CASSHQEGFATNEKLFF. The CDR3, as DNA: TGTGCCAGCTCCCACCAGGAAGGATTTGCAACTAATGAAAAACTGTTTTTT.